The present T cell receptor (beta chain) was sequenced within a study of blood T cells in healthy people across ages. The CDR3 extends over 19 amino acids. Germline CDR1 and CDR2: SGHRS and YFSETQ. V gave up 0 bases and J gave up 6 bases; unmatched junction bases: 12. With a J-beta primer mix and a sample-barcoded 5' primer, a second PCR ran roughly 6 to 11 cycles. Sequencing yielded, for each sample, at least 3 million paired-end reads carrying CDR3. TCRdb independently ran MiXCR on the 5' RACE reads; one entry per CDR3 protein. The top ten hold 3% to 4% of the sample, which has more than 500,000 distinct CDR3 sequences, roughly a quarter seen once. The sample was also linked to a second study, of T cells of mothers and their children. From that second work: The study found slightly higher but non-significant overlap in related versus unrelated mother-child pairs.

The chain combines TRBV5-1 with TRBJ2-1, with TRBD2 matching 13 bases. The receptor's source is a boy between 2 and 10 years old in good health. What was sequenced was blood. CDR3: CASSLATSGRAWGGNEQFF. CDR3 in DNA: TGCGCCAGCAGCTTGGCAACTAGCGGGAGGGCCTGGGGGGGCAATGAGCAGTTCTTC.